Presented here are 2 T cell receptor beta chains from one specimen sequenced in a study of T cells in localized non-small cell lung cancer. The repertoire was sequenced with immunoSEQ multiplex PCR; TCRdb's copy has only in-frame clones and lacks some. The repertoire holds approximately 150,000 clones, 89% seen once, with around 1.5% in the top ten. The sequenced sample was peripheral blood, obtained before any cancer treatment. Source of these receptors: a female donor older than 55 with stage I lung adenocarcinoma.

This sequence joins TRBV6-5 and TRBJ1-2; D ambiguous. Trimming cost V 2 bases and J 2 bases, with 6 bases left between them. The germline V gene has CDR1 MNHEY and CDR2 SVGAGI. The CDR3 has 13 residues. The CDR3: CASSYGLNYGYTF. Here the CDR3 DNA reads TGTGCCAGCAGTTACGGGTTAAACTATGGCTACACCTTC.

The chain combines TRBV2 with TRBJ1-2; D is undetermined. The CDR3 extends over 12 amino acids. Trimming stripped 4 bases from V and 5 bases from J, with 8 bases between. Looked up from germline, CDR1 is SNHLY and CDR2 is FYNNEI. The CDR3 nucleotides read TGTGCCAGCAGTGCGTGGGGTTATGGCTACACCTTC. Its protein is CASSAWGYGYTF.